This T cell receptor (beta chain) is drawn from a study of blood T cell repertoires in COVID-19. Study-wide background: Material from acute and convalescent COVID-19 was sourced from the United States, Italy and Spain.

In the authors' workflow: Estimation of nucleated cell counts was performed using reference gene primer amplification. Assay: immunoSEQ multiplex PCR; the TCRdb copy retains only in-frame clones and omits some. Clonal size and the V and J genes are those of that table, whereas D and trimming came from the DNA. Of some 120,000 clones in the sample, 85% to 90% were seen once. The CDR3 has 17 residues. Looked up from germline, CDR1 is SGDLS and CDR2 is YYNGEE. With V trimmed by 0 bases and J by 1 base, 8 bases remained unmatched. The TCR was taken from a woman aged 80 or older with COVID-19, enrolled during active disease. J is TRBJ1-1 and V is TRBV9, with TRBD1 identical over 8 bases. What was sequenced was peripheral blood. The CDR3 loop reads CASSVDPGGRGNTEAFF. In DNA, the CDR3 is TGTGCCAGCAGCGTAGACCCAGGGGGCAGGGGGAACACTGAAGCTTTCTTT.